This T cell receptor beta chain was recovered during a study of cytomegalovirus exposure and HLA in healthy donors. The repertoire was sequenced with immunoSEQ multiplex PCR; TCRdb's copy has only in-frame clones and lacks some. This sample has around 160,000 clones, with 88% found just once. V was pared by 6 bases and J by 4 bases, with 4 bases of the junction left unmatched. CDR1 and CDR2 (germline): MNHNY, SVGAGI (reference sequence). The CDR3 has 16 residues. This clonotype originated in a man younger than 30 in good health and CMV-seronegative. V is TRBV6-6 and J is TRBJ2-3, with TRBD2 matching over 16 bases. Sample: PBMCs. The CDR3 nucleotides are TGTGCCAGCAGGGGGACTAGCGGGAGGGTTCCAGATACGCAGTATTTT. It is translated as CASRGTSGRVPDTQYF.